The table lists the clone carrying this T cell receptor (beta chain) with many counts. Its antigen remains unidentified. From the germline J gene comes the end of the CDR3, since the read stops 3 residues before it. The germline V gene encodes CDR1 MDHEN and CDR2 SYDVKM. The CDR3 covers 15 residues. Deletions cut 7 bases from V and 1 base from J, with 15 bases between. This specimen belongs to a study of T cell clonality in common variable immunodeficiency. The study, taken as a whole, reports: Reportedly, TCR beta sequences from common variable immunodeficiency showed fewer deletions and N-nucleotide insertions. Links between repertoire features and CVID complications were heterogeneity-limited. CVID subjects showed higher TCRbeta clonality than healthy controls.

The protocol was immunoSEQ multiplex PCR, while the TCRdb copy is restricted to in-frame clones and leaves out a portion. There are some 60,000 clones in the sample, none observed a single time. The sequence was obtained from a person between 18 and 70 years old in good health. Material for sequencing was peripheral blood mononuclear cells. The chain employs TRBV28 and TRBJ2-3; D possibly corresponds to TRBD1 (5 bases). CDR3 bases read: TGTGCCAGCATTACAGGCTCCCCCCGCACAGATACG. It codes for CASITGSPRTDT. The whole CDR3 sequence is CASITGSPRTDTQYF. Full variable domain (outside the CDR3, taken from reference TRBV28 and TRBJ2-3): DVKVTQSSRYLVKRTGEKVFLECVQDMDHENMFWYRQDPGLGLRLIYFSYDVKMKEKGDIPEGYSVSREKKERFSLILESASTNQTSMYLCASITGSPRTDTQYFGPGTRLTVL.